This T cell receptor beta chain was observed in a study of T cells in tuberculosis. Germline assignment: CDR1 SGHTA and CDR2 FQGTGA. The ends were cut back, 2 bases at V and 6 bases at J, with 10 bases in the middle. CDR3 length: 13 residues. Libraries were prepared by immunoSEQ multiplex PCR; TCRdb keeps only in-frame clonotypes and omits some of them. The table lists more than 40,000 clones, about 94% of them singletons. There are a few counts of this clone. Its antigen remains unidentified. Overall study findings and caveats: Active tuberculosis patients had shorter CDR3-alpha; the beta difference was nonsignificant.

The chain carries TRBV7-3 and TRBJ1-2, with a tentative D call TRBD1 (5 bases). Sequencing input: PBMCs. This TCR came from a donor aged 10-29 years with latent tuberculosis or without tuberculosis infection. Some clones in this sample may be carry-over from other donors' samples. The chain's CDR3 is CASSLSQGNGYTF. The CDR3, as DNA: TGTGCCAGCAGCTTATCCCAGGGAAATGGCTACACCTTC.